The sequence of this T cell receptor (beta chain) was determined in a study of blood T cell repertoires in COVID-19. Study-wide background: The samples span acute and convalescent COVID-19 from the United States, Italy and Spain. Sources were T cells, B-cell-depleted T cells, or PBMCs; the material itself was cDNA or gDNA.

Assay: immunoSEQ multiplex PCR; the TCRdb copy retains only in-frame clones and omits some. The repertoire holds under 250,000 clones, approximately 80% seen once, with about 8.1% in the top ten. The sequence derives from a man older than 75 with acute or convalescent COVID-19. The source material was peripheral blood.

The CDR3 DNA reads as TGCGCCAGCAGCCCCGACGTCCTCGGCGGCACTGAAGCTTTCTTT. It encodes CASSPDVLGGTEAFF. The V and J genes are TRBV5-1 and TRBJ1-1; no clear D gene. CDR1 is SGHRS and CDR2 is YFSETQ in the germline V gene. CDR3 size: 15 residues. V shed 4 bases and J shed 4 bases, with 17 bases lying between them. Combining the CDR3 with reference TRBV5-1 and TRBJ1-1 gives the whole variable domain KAGVTQTPRYLIKTRGQQVTLSCSPISGHRSVSWYQQTPGQGLQFLFEYFSETQRNKGNFPGRFSGRQFSNSRSEMNVSTLELGDSALYLCASSPDVLGGTEAFFGQGTRLTVV.